The 25 T cell receptor beta chains listed next were all sequenced from one sample in a study of regulatory T cells in long-lasting Graves disease. The sample's time point: newly diagnosed GD, antithyroid drugs for less than 3 months. With RNA extracted from PBMCs as input, the TCR library was made. TCR beta libraries were built with iRepertoire HTBI primers and Arm-PCR of CDR3 regions. MiXCR, applied by TCRdb to the multiplex PCR reads, yields one record per CDR3 protein. The table lists under 300,000 distinct CDR3 sequences, roughly 18% of them singletons. The same data also went into a second study, on T cells in Graves' hyperthyroidism and ophthalmopathy.

This material consisted of peripheral blood mononuclear cells (PBMCs), taken at new diagnosis, from a patient treated with antithyroid drugs. These receptors all come from a woman aged 25 to 39 with Graves disease.

This clonotype was picked up one time. The chain couples TRBV5-1 to TRBJ1-5, with D perhaps TRBD1 (6 bases). V was cut by 4 bases and J by 6 bases, with 17 bases left in between. CDR1 SGHRS and CDR2 YFSETQ come from the germline V gene. The CDR3 runs to 15 residues. CDR3 loop: CASSASQGRGQPQHF. The CDR3 bases are TGCGCCAGCAGCGCGTCTCAGGGGCGGGGTCAGCCCCAGCATTTT.

In this sample, this clonotype turned up many times. The chain employs TRBV20-1 and TRBJ1-5, with D perhaps TRBD1 (6 bases). Germline assignment: CDR1 DFQATT and CDR2 SNEGSKA (reference sequence). There are 13 residues in the CDR3. Trimming removed 3 bases at V and 4 bases at J, with 10 bases between. CDR3 residues: CSARGTFNQPQHF. CDR3 coding DNA: TGCAGTGCTAGGGGGACATTTAATCAGCCCCAGCATTTT.

Many counts were recorded for this clonotype. The chain employs TRBV3-1 and TRBJ1-6; the D is unclear. The V end lost 3 bases, the J end lost 7 bases, and 4 bases lay between the germline ends. CDR1 and CDR2 from the germline V gene are LGHDT and YNNKEL (reference sequence). There are 12 residues in the CDR3. This chain's CDR3 is CASSQGNSPLHF. The CDR3 nucleotides are TGTGCCAGCAGCCAGGGGAATTCACCCCTCCACTTT.

This clonotype appeared many times. The rearrangement joins TRBV6-1 to TRBJ1-2, with D possibly TRBD1 on 6 matching bases. Trimming took 7 bases from V and 5 from J, leaving 17 bases between them. The CDR3 totals 14 residues. Looked up from germline, CDR1 is MNHNS and CDR2 is SASEGT. Here the CDR3 DNA reads TGTGCCAGCACCAGGGGCCGACAGACTTATGGCTACACCTTC. It codes for CASTRGRQTYGYTF.

J is TRBJ2-7 and V is TRBV24-1; no clear D gene. Germline V CDR1 and CDR2: KGHDR, SFDVKD. V shed 8 bases and J shed 2 bases, with 9 bases lying between them. The CDR3 loop spans 12 amino acids. Here the CDR3 DNA reads TGTGCCACCAATCGGCGTACCTACGAGCAGTACTTC. Translated: CATNRRTYEQYF.

The table lists this clonotype with many counts. The chain carries TRBV7-9 and TRBJ1-1; D is unclear. The CDR3 totals 14 residues. The germline gives CDR1 SEHNR, CDR2 FQNEAQ (reference sequence). Trimming left V 6 bases short and J 1 base short, with 12 bases between. CDR3 region: CASRTPGQNTEAFF. CDR3 DNA sequence: TGTGCCAGCAGAACACCGGGCCAGAACACTGAAGCTTTCTTT.

This clonotype has ten or more counts. The V gene is TRBV5-1, the J gene TRBJ2-1; tentative D call: TRBD2 (6 bases). The V end was cut by 7 bases, the J end by 2 bases, with 13 bases between. This CDR3 has 14 residues. Germline CDR1 SGHRS, CDR2 YFSETQ. Written as DNA, the CDR3 is TGCGCCAGCTGCCTCCGGGGGACCTACAATGAGCAGTTCTTC. Its protein is CASCLRGTYNEQFF.

This clonotype was detected many times. J is TRBJ2-5 and V is TRBV11-3, with 7 bases that match TRBD2. J lost 5 bases, V lost 8 bases, and 14 bases had no gene match. Germline lookup yields CDR1 SGHNT and CDR2 YENEEA. This CDR3 contains 15 residues. The DNA of the CDR3 is TGTGCCAGCTCCCGGCAGAGCGGGGCGGGGGAGACCCAGTACTTC. Protein sequence: CASSRQSGAGETQYF.

This clonotype was seen repeatedly, ten times or more. The chain has TRBV2 and TRBJ2-5; 9 positions agree with TRBD1. Trimming took 4 bases from V and 4 from J; bases not matched to a gene: 4. Germline CDR1 and CDR2: SNHLY and FYNNEI. CDR3 length: 14 residues. The CDR3 spells CASSGTGVRETQYF. CDR3 DNA: TGTGCCAGCAGTGGGACAGGGGTACGAGAGACCCAGTACTTC.

The sample holds many counts of this clonotype. The rearrangement links TRBV18 to TRBJ2-7, with no clear D. CDR3 length: 14 amino acids. The germline V gene encodes CDR1 KGHSH and CDR2 LQKENI. Trimming took off 3 bases at V and 3 bases at J, with 12 bases between the two ends. The CDR3 loop is CASSPPGNSYEQYF. The CDR3 nucleotides read TGTGCCAGCTCACCCCCTGGGAATAGCTACGAGCAGTACTTC.

Ten or more counts support this clonotype. The chain has TRBV20-1 and TRBJ1-6, with D perhaps TRBD1 (6 bases). CDR1 is DFQATT and CDR2 is SNEGSKA in the germline V gene (reference sequence). The CDR3 contains 13 residues. The V and J ends lost 6 bases and 5 bases respectively, with 11 bases between them. Here the CDR3 reads CSASDRNNSPLHF. The CDR3 DNA sequence: TGCAGTGCCTCGGACAGAAATAATTCACCCCTCCACTTT.

This clonotype came up a few times. The chain combines TRBV5-1 with TRBJ2-3; D unclear. The CDR3 loop spans 13 amino acids. Germline V gene data show CDR1 as SGHRS and CDR2 as YFSETQ. The germline V and J ends were trimmed by 0 bases and 9 bases, with 11 bases remaining between them. Written as DNA, the CDR3 is TGCGCCAGCAGCTTGGCACTGGGTGGCACGCAGTATTTT. This encodes CASSLALGGTQYF.

Note on this clonotype: Just one base apart from a much larger clone, this may be a read error. This chain uses TRBV7-3 with TRBJ2-4; D ambiguous. V gave up 2 bases and J gave up 13 bases, with 12 bases separating them. This CDR3 spans 12 amino acids. From germline, CDR1 is SGHTA and CDR2 FQGTGA. Here the CDR3 reads CASSLYAGRQYF. In nucleotides, the CDR3 is TGTGCCAGCAGCTTATACGCCGGAAGGCAGTACTTC.

This clonotype was seen repeatedly, ten times or more. J is TRBJ1-1 and V is TRBV10-3; D might be TRBD1 (6 bases). Deletions cut 11 bases from V and 5 bases from J, with 18 bases between. Germline CDR1 is ENHRY and CDR2 is SYGVKD. The CDR3 has 13 amino acids. CDR3 DNA: TGTGCCTTAACCGAGGGGGGGGGAACTGAAGCTTTCTTT. Amino acid sequence: CALTEGGGTEAFF.

V and J are TRBV5-6 and TRBJ2-7; 7 nucleotides match TRBD2. Germline loops: CDR1 SGHDT, CDR2 YYEEEE. This CDR3 spans 16 amino acids. The junction had 10 bases not matched to a gene; V was cut back by 4 bases and J by 0 bases. The CDR3 nucleotides are TGTGCCAGCAGCCCCAGAGGGCGGGGGAGCTCCTACGAGCAGTACTTC. It encodes CASSPRGRGSSYEQYF.

The sample holds many counts of this clonotype. The CDR3 spells CASSEARQAWAQYF. CDR3 nucleotide sequence: TGTGCCAGCAGTGAAGCTCGGCAGGCCTGGGCGCAGTATTTT. The J gene is TRBJ2-3, the V gene TRBV6-1, with D hard to call. Trimming cost V 0 bases and J 10 bases, with 14 bases left between them. This CDR3 comprises 14 residues. Germline lookup yields CDR1 MNHNS and CDR2 SASEGT.

J is TRBJ1-4 and V is TRBV6-5; D is unresolved. Germline CDR1 is MNHEY and CDR2 is SVGAGI. The CDR3 is 16 residues long. Trimming took 4 bases from V and 3 from J, leaving 15 bases between them. The CDR3 DNA is TGTGCCAGCAGTTCCCCGACCCCCTCGGCTAATGAAAAACTGTTTTTT. It yields the protein CASSSPTPSANEKLFF.

The chain uses TRBV5-1 and TRBJ1-1; D ambiguous. Trimming removed 0 bases from V and 2 bases from J, with 8 bases in between. The germline CDR1 and CDR2 sequences are SGHRS and YFSETQ. CDR3 length equals 14 residues. CDR3 nucleotide sequence: TGCGCCAGCAGCTTGGCACAGACTAACACTGAAGCTTTCTTT. Its protein is CASSLAQTNTEAFF.

In the case of this clonotype: With a far larger clone one base away, a read error is the likely cause. This chain uses TRBV11-2 with TRBJ2-3; possible D gene TRBD2, 5 bases. V lost 1 base, J lost 5 bases, and 16 bases lay in between. In germline, CDR1 is SGHAT, CDR2 FQNNGV. The CDR3 has 16 amino acids. The CDR3 coding sequence is TGTGCCAGCAGCTTAGCGAAGCCAGAAGGGAGAGATACGCAGTATTTT. It codes for CASSLAKPEGRDTQYF.

This clonotype was recorded a few times. V gene TRBV3-1 combines with J gene TRBJ2-4, with 8 bases that match TRBD2. The germline V gene encodes CDR1 LGHDT and CDR2 YNNKEL (reference sequence). The CDR3 is 16 amino acids. J was trimmed by 3 bases and V by 1 base; bases with no gene match: 5. CDR3 amino acids: CASSQVGGAGKNIQYF. The CDR3 coding sequence is TGTGCCAGCAGCCAAGTCGGGGGGGCGGGCAAAAACATTCAGTACTTC.

V and J are TRBV5-5 and TRBJ2-7, with TRBD1 identical over 7 bases. Germline V gene data show CDR1 as SGHKS and CDR2 as YYEKEE (reference sequence). CDR3 length equals 14 residues. Germline trimming cut 1 base from V and 3 bases from J; bases unmatched to any gene: 4. The CDR3 DNA reads as TGTGCCAGCAGCTTGTGGACAGGACTCTACGAGCAGTACTTC. The encoded protein is CASSLWTGLYEQYF.

This clonotype appeared many times. V usage is TRBV5-4 and J usage is TRBJ1-2; maybe TRBD1 (5 bases). Trimming removed 1 base from V and 8 bases from J, with 12 bases in between. Per germline, CDR1 SGHNT and CDR2 YYREEE (reference sequence). This CDR3 is built from 13 residues. The CDR3 DNA sequence: TGTGCCAGCAGCTTGTTGGGGGTGTGGGGCTACACCTTC. It encodes CASSLLGVWGYTF.

This clonotype was seen at least ten times. As DNA, the CDR3 is TGTGCCAGCAGCGGCGGGTTGCTTGACACCGGGGAGCTGTTTTTT. Amino acid sequence: CASSGGLLDTGELFF. The chain uses TRBV9 and TRBJ2-2; D possibly corresponds to TRBD2 (5 bases). Per germline, CDR1 SGDLS and CDR2 YYNGEE. The CDR3 contains 15 residues. Trimming took 3 bases from V and 3 from J, leaving 12 bases between them.

This clonotype was seen at least ten times. The V and J genes are TRBV6-2 or TRBV6-3 and TRBJ1-5; D call uncertain. V dropped 4 bases and J dropped 5 bases, with 9 bases sitting between them. Looked up from germline, CDR1 is MNHEY and CDR2 is SVGEGT. CDR3 size: 13 residues. Here the CDR3 DNA reads TGTGCCAGCAGTTGGAGTGACGATCAGCCCCAGCATTTT. Protein sequence: CASSWSDDQPQHF.

This chain links TRBV5-5 with TRBJ1-3, with a weak D call TRBD1 (6 bases). The CDR3 loop spans 13 amino acids. Trimming took 10 bases from V and 1 from J, leaving 12 bases between them. From germline, CDR1 is SGHKS and CDR2 YYEKEE (reference sequence). The CDR3 nucleotides read TGTGCCGCAGGGGATGGGTCTGGAAACACCATATATTTT. This translates into CAAGDGSGNTIYF.